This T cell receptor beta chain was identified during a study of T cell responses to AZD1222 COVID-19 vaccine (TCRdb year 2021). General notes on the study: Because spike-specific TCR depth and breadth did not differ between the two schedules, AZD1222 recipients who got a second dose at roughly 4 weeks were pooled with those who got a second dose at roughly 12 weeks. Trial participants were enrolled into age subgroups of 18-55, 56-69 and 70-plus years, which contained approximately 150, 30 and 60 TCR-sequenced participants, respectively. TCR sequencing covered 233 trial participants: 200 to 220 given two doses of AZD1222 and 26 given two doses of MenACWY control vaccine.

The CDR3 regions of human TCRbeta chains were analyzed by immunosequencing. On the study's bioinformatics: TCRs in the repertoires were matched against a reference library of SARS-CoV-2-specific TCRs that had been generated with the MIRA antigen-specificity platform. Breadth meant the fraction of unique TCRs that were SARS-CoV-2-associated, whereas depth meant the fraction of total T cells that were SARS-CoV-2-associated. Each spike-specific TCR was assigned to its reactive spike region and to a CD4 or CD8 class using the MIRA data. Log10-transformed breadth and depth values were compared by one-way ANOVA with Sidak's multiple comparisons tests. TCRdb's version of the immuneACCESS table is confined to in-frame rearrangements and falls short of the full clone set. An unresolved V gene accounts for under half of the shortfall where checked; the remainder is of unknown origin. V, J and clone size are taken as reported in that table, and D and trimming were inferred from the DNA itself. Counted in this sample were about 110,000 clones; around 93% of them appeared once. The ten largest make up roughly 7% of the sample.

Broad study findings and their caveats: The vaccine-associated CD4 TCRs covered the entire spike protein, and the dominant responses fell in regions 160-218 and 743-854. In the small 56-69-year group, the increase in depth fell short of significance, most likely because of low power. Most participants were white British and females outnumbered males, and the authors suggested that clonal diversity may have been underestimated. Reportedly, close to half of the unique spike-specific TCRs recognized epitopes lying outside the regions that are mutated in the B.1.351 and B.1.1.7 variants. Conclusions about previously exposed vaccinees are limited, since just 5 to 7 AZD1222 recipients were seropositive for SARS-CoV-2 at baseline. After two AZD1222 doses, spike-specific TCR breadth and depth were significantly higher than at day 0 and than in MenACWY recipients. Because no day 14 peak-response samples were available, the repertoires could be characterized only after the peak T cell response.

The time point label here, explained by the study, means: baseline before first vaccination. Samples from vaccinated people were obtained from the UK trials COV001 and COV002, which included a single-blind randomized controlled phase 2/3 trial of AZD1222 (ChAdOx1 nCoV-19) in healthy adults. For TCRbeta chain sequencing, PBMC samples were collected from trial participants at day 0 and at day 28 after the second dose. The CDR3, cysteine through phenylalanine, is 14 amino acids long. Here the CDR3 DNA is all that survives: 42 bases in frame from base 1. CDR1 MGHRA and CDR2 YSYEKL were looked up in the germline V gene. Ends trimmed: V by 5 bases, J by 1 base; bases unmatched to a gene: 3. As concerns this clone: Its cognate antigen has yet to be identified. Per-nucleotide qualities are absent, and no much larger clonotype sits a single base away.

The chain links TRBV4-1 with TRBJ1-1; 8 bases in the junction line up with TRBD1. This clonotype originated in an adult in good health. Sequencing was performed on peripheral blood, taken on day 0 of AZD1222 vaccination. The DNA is TGCGCCAGCAGCGGACAGGGTAGGAACACTGAAGCTTTCTTT. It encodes CASSGQGRNTEAFF.